This T cell receptor (beta chain) appears in the sequencing data of a study of tumor T cells in aggressive B-cell lymphoma. The germline V gene has CDR1 KGHSH and CDR2 LQKENI. CDR3 length: 14 amino acids. Trimming cost V 2 bases and J 0 bases, with 4 bases left between them. The method was immunoSEQ multiplex PCR; TCRdb's version includes in-frame clones alone and lacks a portion of them. In the table there are roughly 2,800 clones, around nine tenths of which are singletons. The TCR originated in an adult with diffuse large B cell lymphoma. The sequencing sample was made of tumor tissue. The chain carries TRBV18 and TRBJ1-4; D unresolved. The CDR3 sequence: CASSPTATNEKLFF. As DNA, the CDR3 is TGTGCCAGCTCACCAACGGCAACTAATGAAAAACTGTTTTTT. Full variable domain (rest looked up from reference TRBV18 and TRBJ1-4): NAGVMQNPRHLVRRRGQEARLRCSPMKGHSHVYWYRQLPEEGLKFMVYLQKENIIDESGMPKERFSAEFPKEGPSILRIQQVVRGDSAAYFCASSPTATNEKLFFGSGTQLSVL.